These 22 T cell receptor beta chains share one sample of origin, sequenced in a study of T cell changes during pregnancy in multiple sclerosis (dated by TCRdb to about 2019). The library was produced with the immunoSEQ multiplex PCR assay. Imported from immuneACCESS, the table was reduced by TCRdb to in-frame sequences with V and J called. These copies leave out some clones; in studies compared against another copy, an unresolved V gene accounts for under half, and the cause of the remainder is not known. Recorded for this sample are 32,000 or so clones; over 80% of them occurred a single time. The leading ten clones occupy roughly 3.1% of the sample. The sequencing used CD4+ T cells from peripheral blood mononuclear cells, collected in the third trimester of pregnancy. Receptor source: a female donor in good health, enrolled as a control in a pregnancy study.

The gene calls are TRBV4-1 and TRBJ2-3; TRBD2 is a possible D gene (5 bases). Trimming pared 2 bases from V and 4 bases from J, leaving 16 bases between. The CDR3 totals 16 residues. Germline CDR1 reads MGHRA; CDR2 reads YSYEKL. The CDR3 DNA sequence: TGCGCCAGCAGCCAACCTAACCGAGGGTCCGCAGATACGCAGTATTTT. Translated: CASSQPNRGSADTQYF.

The chain carries TRBV18 and TRBJ1-1; D might be TRBD1 (6 bases). This CDR3 comprises 13 residues. Germline CDR1 reads KGHSH; CDR2 reads LQKENI. Trimming cost V 5 bases and J 1 base, with 8 bases left between them. Here the CDR3 DNA reads TGTGCCAGCTCATGGGGGCGGAACACTGAAGCTTTCTTT. It codes for CASSWGRNTEAFF.

The chain combines TRBV4-2 with TRBJ1-2; TRBD1 matches at 7 bases. The CDR3 extends over 14 amino acids. Trimming cost V 3 bases and J 4 bases; bases outside gene matches: 5. In germline, CDR1 is LGHNA, CDR2 YNFKEQ. The CDR3 DNA is TGTGCCAGCAGCCAGGCGGCAGGGGGCTATGGCTACACCTTC. Translating it yields CASSQAAGGYGYTF.

The CDR3 loop reads CASSSSGLPTHSYSNQPQHF. The CDR3 DNA reads TGTGCCAGCAGTAGTTCAGGGCTGCCCACACACAGCTATAGCAATCAGCCCCAGCATTTT. The chain combines TRBV27 with TRBJ1-5; D perhaps matches TRBD1 (5 bases). This CDR3 is 20 amino acids long. Trimming cost V 5 bases and J 0 bases, with 26 bases left between them. Germline V CDR1 and CDR2: MNHEY, SMNVEV (reference sequence).

The V gene is TRBV18, the J gene TRBJ1-2; a weak D match, TRBD1 (6 bases). Germline-derived CDR1 and CDR2 are KGHSH and LQKENI. Trimming shortened V by 3 bases and J by 2 bases, and 13 bases separated the two germline ends. This CDR3 region has 15 residues. As DNA, the CDR3 is TGTGCCAGCTCACCCCAACAGGGTAGGAACTATGGCTACACCTTC. Its translation: CASSPQQGRNYGYTF.

This chain links TRBV4-2 with TRBJ1-2; possibly TRBD1 for D (5 bases). V gave up 0 bases and J gave up 4 bases, with 12 bases separating them. The CDR3 is 15 amino acids. Germline CDR1 and CDR2: LGHNA and YNFKEQ. The DNA for the CDR3 is TGTGCCAGCAGCCAAGAGTTTGGGAGGGGCTATGGCTACACCTTC. It translates to CASSQEFGRGYGYTF.

The gene calls are TRBV11-2 and TRBJ2-3, with 10 bases identical to TRBD2. The junction had 14 bases not matched to a gene; V was cut back by 8 bases and J by 0 bases. The germline V gene encodes CDR1 SGHAT and CDR2 FQNNGV. The CDR3 is 18 residues long. CDR3 sequence: CASGILAGARLSTDTQYF. DNA for the CDR3: TGTGCCAGCGGGATTCTAGCGGGGGCGCGCCTTAGCACAGATACGCAGTATTTT.

The chain links TRBV5-4 to TRBJ2-1; D possibly corresponds to TRBD2 (5 bases). V was clipped by 4 bases and J by 5 bases, with 10 bases between them. CDR3 length: 13 amino acids. Germline CDR1 and CDR2: SGHNT and YYREEE (reference sequence). Here the CDR3 reads CASSEGPDNEQFF. CDR3 DNA: TGTGCCAGCAGCGAGGGTCCGGACAATGAGCAGTTCTTC.

The chain carries TRBV27 and TRBJ2-4; 8 nucleotides match TRBD2. CDR1 MNHEY and CDR2 SMNVEV come from the germline V gene (reference sequence). The V gene end was trimmed by 6 bases and the J gene end by 2 bases; junction bases not matched to a gene: 9. This CDR3 has 16 residues. CDR3 sequence reads: CASSGLADLSKNIQYF. The CDR3 coding sequence is TGTGCCAGCAGCGGACTAGCCGATTTGTCCAAAAACATTCAGTACTTC.

V gene TRBV7-2 combines with J gene TRBJ1-1, with 10 bases lining up with TRBD1. In germline, CDR1 is SGHTA, CDR2 FQGNSA. CDR3 length equals 16 residues. V shed 5 bases, J shed 3 bases, and the junction held 9 bases outside the gene matches. The CDR3, as DNA: TGTGCCAGCAGCCCAGCCGGGACAGGGGCGTACACTGAAGCTTTCTTT. It encodes CASSPAGTGAYTEAFF. Looking up the rest from reference TRBV7-2 and TRBJ1-1 gives the full variable domain: GAGVSQSPSNKVTEKGKDVELRCDPISGHTALYWYRQSLGQGLEFLIYFQGNSAPDKSGLPSDRFSAERTGGSVSTLTIQRTQQEDSAVYLCASSPAGTGAYTEAFFGQGTRLTVV.

The sample holds one count of this clone. The chain combines TRBV28 with TRBJ2-5, with 9 bases fitting TRBD2. V gave up 5 bases and J gave up 2 bases; unmatched junction bases: 9. The CDR3 has 16 residues. Germline V gene sequence: CDR1 MDHEN, CDR2 SYDVKM. CDR3 residues: CASSPILAGPQETQYF. Here the CDR3 DNA reads TGTGCCAGCAGTCCAATCCTAGCGGGACCACAAGAGACCCAGTACTTC.

This clone was observed a single time. The gene calls are TRBV7-2 and TRBJ2-1; 14 nucleotides match TRBD2. Germline loops: CDR1 SGHTA, CDR2 FQGNSA. This CDR3 comprises 15 residues. Germline trimming cut 1 base from V and 15 bases from J; bases unmatched to any gene: 8. CDR3 protein: CASSLEGTSGSFRFF. The CDR3 DNA follows: TGTGCCAGCAGCTTAGAGGGGACTAGCGGGAGCTTTAGGTTCTTC.

The table lists this clone with a count of one. This chain links TRBV2 with TRBJ2-1; weak D call: TRBD2 (6 bases). CDR1 is SNHLY, CDR2 FYNNEI, per germline. V gave up 4 bases and J gave up 1 base, with 11 bases separating them. The CDR3 runs to 15 residues. The CDR3 spells CASSVSGRSYNEQFF. CDR3 in DNA: TGTGCCAGCAGTGTTAGTGGGAGGTCCTACAATGAGCAGTTCTTC.

This rearrangement joins TRBV27 to TRBJ2-7, with 7 bases identical to TRBD2. Germline V gene sequence: CDR1 MNHEY, CDR2 SMNVEV (reference sequence). The trim removed 3 bases at V and 5 bases at J, leaving 10 bases unmatched. The CDR3 is made up of 15 amino acids. The CDR3 nucleotides are TGTGCCAGCAGTTTCTTAGGCGGGGGAACGAACGAGCAGTACTTC. Encoded protein: CASSFLGGGTNEQYF.

The CDR3 region is CASRAGQGNEAFF. The CDR3 nucleotides read TGTGCCAGCAGGGCGGGACAGGGGAATGAAGCTTTCTTT. The chain is built from TRBV2 and TRBJ1-1; 10 bases are shared with TRBD1. The CDR3 length is 13 residues. Germline V CDR1 and CDR2: SNHLY, FYNNEI. With V trimmed by 6 bases and J by 7 bases, 5 bases remained unmatched.

This chain connects TRBV19 to TRBJ1-4, with TRBD1 matching 9 bases. Germline V gene data show CDR1 as LNHDA and CDR2 as SQIVND (reference sequence). The CDR3 is 15 amino acids. Trimming cost V 5 bases and J 4 bases; bases outside gene matches: 5. The CDR3 nucleotides read TGTGCCAGTAGTCCGGGACAGGGTCTTAATGAAAAACTGTTTTTT. Amino acid sequence: CASSPGQGLNEKLFF.

The chain links TRBV28 to TRBJ2-7; 9 positions agree with TRBD2. J lost 7 bases, V lost 6 bases, and 16 bases had no gene match. This CDR3 region has 16 residues. CDR1 and CDR2 from the germline V gene are MDHEN and SYDVKM. The CDR3 DNA sequence: TGTGCCAGCAGCCCGACCACAGGCGGGAGGGCCAAGGAGCAGTACTTC. It specifies CASSPTTGGRAKEQYF.

This chain joins TRBV4-1 and TRBJ2-5, with D unclear. This CDR3 is built from 15 residues. Germline V lookup: CDR1 MGHRA, CDR2 YSYEKL. V lost 0 bases and J lost 5, with 13 bases in between. The CDR3, as DNA: TGCGCCAGCAGCCAAGATCCTTCCCCGAGGGAGACCCAGTACTTC. Translated, it gives CASSQDPSPRETQYF.

This rearrangement joins TRBV5-1 to TRBJ2-1, with TRBD1 matching over 7 bases. This CDR3 comprises 15 residues. Looked up from germline, CDR1 is SGHRS and CDR2 is YFSETQ. J gave up 4 bases and V 4 bases, and 8 bases lay outside the gene matches. CDR3: CASSLTGTVYNEQFF. The CDR3 nucleotides are TGCGCCAGCAGCCTAACCGGGACAGTTTACAATGAGCAGTTCTTC.

The J gene is TRBJ2-1, the V gene TRBV5-8, with D perhaps TRBD2 (6 bases). Germline V gene data show CDR1 as SGHTS and CDR2 as YDEGEE. Trimming removed 2 bases at V and 3 bases at J, with 12 bases between. The CDR3 loop spans 15 amino acids. The DNA for the CDR3 is TGTGCCAGCAGCTTATTGGCGGGGCGCTACAATGAGCAGTTCTTC. Its translation: CASSLLAGRYNEQFF. Full variable domain (rest looked up from reference TRBV5-8 and TRBJ2-1): EAGVTQSPTHLIKTRGQQATLRCSPISGHTSVYWYQQALGLGLQFLLWYDEGEERNRGNFPPRFSGRQFPNYSSELNVNALELEDSALYLCASSLLAGRYNEQFFGPGTRLTVL.

The chain is built from TRBV2 and TRBJ1-1, with TRBD1 identical over 8 bases. The CDR3 loop spans 12 amino acids. Germline V gives CDR1 SNHLY, CDR2 FYNNEI. Trimming at V came to 6 bases and at J to 4 bases, leaving 1 base not matched to a gene. The CDR3 is CASRQGGTEAFF. CDR3 sequence (DNA): TGTGCCAGCAGACAGGGGGGCACTGAAGCTTTCTTT. The full variable domain, in which reference TRBV2 and TRBJ1-1 provide the parts outside the CDR3, is EPEVTQTPSHQVTQMGQEVILRCVPISNHLYFYWYRQILGQKVEFLVSFYNNEISEKSEIFDDQFSVERPDGSNFTLKIRSTKLEDSAMYFCASRQGGTEAFFGQGTRLTVV.

This chain connects TRBV6-6 to TRBJ1-5; perhaps TRBD1 as D (5 bases). Per the germline V gene, CDR1 is MNHNY and CDR2 is SVGAGI (reference sequence). The ends were cut back, 5 bases at V and 6 bases at J, with 17 bases in the middle. The CDR3 spans 15 residues. The CDR3 nucleotides read TGTGCCAGCAGTAGGGGACCCCCGGGAGGTCAGCCCCAGCATTTT. Protein sequence: CASSRGPPGGQPQHF.